The rows below give T cell receptor beta chains drawn from one sample of a study of blood T cell repertoires in COVID-19. Method: immunoSEQ multiplex PCR; TCRdb's copy keeps in-frame clones and lacks some. The table shows more than 250,000 clones, with around 86% occurring only once. The sequencing input was PBMCs or T cells enriched from blood (not recorded which). All receptors come from a woman younger than 30 who had recovered from COVID-19. CDR3s include the opening cysteine and the closing phenylalanine or tryptophan. Clone size appears in some rows only: once, few, many, or a class for an expanded clone.

j_gene | abundance | v_gene | CDR3aa
TRBJ2-3 | NA | TRBV10-3 | CAISELSGRSDTQYF
TRBJ1-2 | NA | TRBV6-5 | CASRPTTAYGYTF
TRBJ2-7 | NA | TRBV7-2 | CAGSRDTTYEQYF
TRBJ2-3 | NA | TRBV5-1 | CASSMPDRGPPDTQYF
TRBJ1-1 | NA | TRBV5-4 | CASSQGRPYRSTEAFF
TRBJ1-4 | once | TRBV9 | CASSVEEGSGGNEKLFF
TRBJ1-5 | NA | TRBV6-5 | CASSYSNRGNQPQHF
TRBJ2-7 | NA | TRBV5-1 | CASSLSLLRSYEQYF
TRBJ2-2 | NA | TRBV9 | CASSVGSSGGNTGELFF
TRBJ2-3 | NA | TRBV9 | CASSVLAGGADTQYF
TRBJ2-5 | NA | TRBV2 | CASSGSRGYQETQYF
TRBJ2-7 | once | TRBV10-1 | CASSEGQGMAYEQYF
TRBJ2-3 | once | TRBV27 | CASSLPFEKDTQYF
TRBJ1-1 | NA | TRBV7-6 | CASSLVGSTEAFF
TRBJ2-2 | many | TRBV11-3 | CASSWRRQSGKVTGELFF
TRBJ2-1 | NA | TRBV11-2 | CASSLDRANEQFF
TRBJ2-5 | NA | TRBV29-1 | CSVWTSQETQYF
TRBJ2-3 | NA | TRBV7-3 | CASSLTSAGGGDTQYF
TRBJ2-5 | NA | TRBV3-1/TRBV3-2 | CASSQVYRTSEETQYF
TRBJ2-1 | NA | TRBV7-8 | CASSFRFRPGQGYNEQFF
TRBJ2-1 | NA | TRBV5-1 | CASSLSSGSYNEQFF
TRBJ2-1 | few | TRBV27 | CASSLDPGGNEQFF
TRBJ1-2 | NA | TRBV12-3/TRBV12-4 | CASSLIGYGYTF
TRBJ2-1 | NA | TRBV19 | CASSISVASPEQFF
TRBJ2-1 | once | TRBV7-3 | CASSPQRTSIAEQFF